This record concerns one T cell receptor beta chain sequence. This CDR3 spans 15 amino acids. Trimming pared 1 base from V and 1 base from J, leaving 10 bases between. The germline gives CDR1 MNHEY, CDR2 SVGAGI. The data stem from a study of blood T cell repertoires in COVID-19. At the level of the study: Researchers got acute and convalescent COVID-19 samples from the United States, Italy and Spain.

Methods used by the authors: Reference gene primers were amplified, and this amplification served to estimate nucleated cell counts. Profiled with immunoSEQ multiplex PCR; TCRdb holds only in-frame clones, not every one. D and trimming come from the DNA, and the V and J calls and clone size come from that table. Of 300,000 to 400,000 clones listed, approximately 88% were seen once; the top ten hold just over 9.5%. Sequenced material: peripheral blood. The origin of this receptor is a man aged 25-45 years with COVID-19, enrolled during active disease. The V call is TRBV6-5, the J call TRBJ1-1; D is possibly TRBD1 (5 bases). CDR3 coding DNA: TGTGCCAGCAGTTACTGGGGCCAGGGGAACACTGAAGCTTTCTTT. Its protein is CASSYWGQGNTEAFF.